Below, 25 T cell receptor beta chains from the same sample are listed, as sequenced in a study of neurological immune-mediated disorders. From the 5' RACE reads, TCRdb called clonotypes with MiXCR, one entry per CDR3 protein. Seen here are 10,000 to 12,000 distinct CDR3 sequences, more than 20% observed once, and the top ten hold 12% to 15%. The sample consisted of CD8+ T cells from blood. The origin of the receptors is a woman in her thirties or forties with multiple sclerosis.

At least ten counts were recorded for this clonotype. This chain joins TRBV10-3 and TRBJ2-3, with TRBD1 identical over 9 bases. V was clipped by 8 bases and J by 2 bases; unmatched bases: 5. Germline V gives CDR1 ENHRY, CDR2 SYGVKD. The CDR3 length is 14 residues. The CDR3 DNA reads as TGTGCCATCGGACAGGGGCCCTACACAGATACGCAGTATTTT. This encodes CAIGQGPYTDTQYF.

There are many counts of this clonotype. The DNA of the CDR3 is TGTGCCAGCAGTGAATCCCTTAAAGTCGCCTATAATTCACCCCTCCACTTT. Amino acids: CASSESLKVAYNSPLHF. J is TRBJ1-6 and V is TRBV25-1; no clear D. Germline-derived CDR1 and CDR2 are MGHDK and SYGVNS. The CDR3 consists of 17 residues. V lost 1 base and J lost 2, with 12 bases in between.

This clonotype was picked up many times. This chain links TRBV5-6 with TRBJ2-1; D perhaps matches TRBD1 (7 bases). Between the trimmed V and J ends, which lost 2 bases and 4 bases, there was a span of 13 bases. This CDR3 has 15 residues. The V gene's germline CDR1 is SGHDT and CDR2 YYEEEE. CDR3 nucleotides: TGTGCCAGCAGCTTAGGGGGGACAGAGTACAATGAGCAGTTCTTC. Amino acid sequence: CASSLGGTEYNEQFF.

Many counts were recorded for this clonotype. The CDR3 region is CSARDGAPGETQYF. As DNA, the CDR3 is TGCAGTGCTAGAGACGGGGCGCCAGGAGAGACCCAGTACTTC. The chain links TRBV20-1 to TRBJ2-5; D might be TRBD1 or TRBD2, each matching 5 bases. The V end was cut by 0 bases, the J end by 4 bases, with 12 bases between. The germline gives CDR1 DFQATT, CDR2 SNEGSKA (reference sequence). There are 14 residues in the CDR3.

There are a few counts of this clonotype. The chain is built from TRBV12-3 or TRBV12-4 and TRBJ2-7; the match to TRBD2 covers 12 bases. The V and J ends lost 6 bases and 2 bases, in that order; junction bases with no gene match: 2. The CDR3 runs 14 residues. The CDR3 spells CASSLAGGAYEQYF. DNA for the CDR3: TGTGCCAGCAGCCTAGCGGGGGGGGCCTACGAGCAGTACTTC.

This clonotype was picked up many times. The genes are TRBV5-5 and TRBJ2-7; D gene ambiguous. This CDR3 is built from 11 residues. V was trimmed by 4 bases and J by 2 bases, leaving 4 bases between them. Germline V lookup: CDR1 SGHKS, CDR2 YYEKEE (reference sequence). The CDR3, as DNA: TGTGCCAGCAGCCTAACCTACGAGCAGTACTTC. It encodes CASSLTYEQYF.

This rearrangement joins TRBV5-1 to TRBJ1-1; D gene unclear. Germline V gene data show CDR1 as SGHRS and CDR2 as YFSETQ. With 1 base removed from V and 5 bases from J, the gap between germline ends came to 18 bases. The CDR3 runs to 16 residues. The CDR3 sequence: CASSLTASAGGTEAFF. The CDR3 DNA follows: TGCGCCAGCAGCTTGACTGCATCGGCAGGCGGTACTGAAGCTTTCTTT.

This clonotype was observed at least ten times. The CDR3 protein is CASSLVGESGEQFF. CDR3 DNA: TGTGCCAGCAGCTTGGTGGGAGAGTCCGGTGAGCAGTTCTTC. The genes are TRBV5-6 and TRBJ2-1, with D possibly being TRBD2 (5 bases). The CDR3 spans 14 residues. The germline gives CDR1 SGHDT, CDR2 YYEEEE. Trimming removed 0 bases at V and 9 bases at J, with 13 bases between.

This clonotype counts as large. This chain links TRBV4-1 with TRBJ1-2, with D perhaps TRBD1 (5 bases). The CDR3 is 13 amino acids. Trimming took off 4 bases at V and 7 bases at J, with 13 bases between the two ends. Germline loops: CDR1 MGHRA, CDR2 YSYEKL. The CDR3 spells CASSLSQGIGYTF. In nucleotides, the CDR3 is TGCGCCAGCAGCCTTTCTCAGGGCATTGGCTACACCTTC.

This clonotype showed up many times. This chain links TRBV6-6 with TRBJ2-2; 9 bases line up with TRBD1. This CDR3 contains 16 residues. J was trimmed by 8 bases and V by 6 bases; bases with no gene match: 13. Germline values: CDR1 MNHNY, CDR2 SVGAGI (reference sequence). The CDR3, as DNA: TGTGCCAGCAGGATACAGGGGGCAAAACAAACTGGGGAGCTGTTTTTT. Residues: CASRIQGAKQTGELFF.

This clonotype is labeled medium-sized. This chain connects TRBV5-1 to TRBJ1-1; TRBD1 is a possible D gene (5 bases). The CDR3 covers 14 residues. Per germline, CDR1 SGHRS and CDR2 YFSETQ. V gave up 1 base and J gave up 3 bases, with 10 bases separating them. The DNA of the CDR3 is TGCGCCAGCAGCTTGACCAGGGTGGACACTGAAGCTTTCTTT. Translating gives CASSLTRVDTEAFF.

The genes are TRBV12-3 or TRBV12-4 and TRBJ2-7, with D possibly being TRBD1 (5 bases). The CDR3 covers 13 residues. V lost 7 bases and J 0 bases, leaving 10 bases between the germline ends. CDR3 sequence (DNA): TGTGCCAGCAACCCAGGGTACTCCTACGAGCAGTACTTC. Translated: CASNPGYSYEQYF.

This clonotype was recorded at least ten times. This chain connects TRBV9 to TRBJ2-2, with D maybe TRBD2 (5 bases). Per the germline V gene, CDR1 is SGDLS and CDR2 is YYNGEE. The CDR3 is made up of 13 amino acids. V was trimmed by 4 bases and J by 9 bases, leaving 13 bases between them. The CDR3: CASSPPRGRELFF. CDR3 sequence (DNA): TGTGCCAGCAGCCCCCCTAGAGGGCGGGAGCTGTTTTTT.

Ten or more counts support this clonotype. The chain links TRBV20-1 to TRBJ2-2, with 7 positions matching TRBD1. Unmatched junction bases numbered 0, after V lost 1 base and J lost 7 bases. The CDR3 length is 12 residues. Per germline, CDR1 DFQATT and CDR2 SNEGSKA (reference sequence). The CDR3 DNA sequence: TGCAGTGCTAGAGGGACAGGCGGGGAGCTGTTTTTT. As protein: CSARGTGGELFF.

This clonotype was observed at least ten times. This chain joins TRBV12-3 or TRBV12-4 and TRBJ2-1; tentatively, D is TRBD1 (5 bases). Trimming removed 5 bases at V and 4 bases at J, with 9 bases between. The CDR3 contains 13 residues. The CDR3 loop is CASSPQGYNEQFF. As DNA, the CDR3 is TGTGCCAGCAGTCCCCAGGGATACAATGAGCAGTTCTTC.

Many counts were recorded for this clonotype. J is TRBJ1-2 and V is TRBV2; no firm D call. CDR3 length: 14 residues. The V end was cut by 0 bases, the J end by 7 bases, with 12 bases between. From germline, CDR1 is SNHLY and CDR2 FYNNEI. The CDR3 region is CASSEAPGSRGYTF. The CDR3 DNA reads TGTGCCAGCAGTGAAGCCCCGGGGAGTCGTGGCTACACCTTC.

By its share, this clonotype is medium-sized (0.01 to 0.1%). The V gene is TRBV3-1, the J gene TRBJ1-2; D unresolved. The germline V and J ends were trimmed by 0 bases and 2 bases, with 13 bases remaining between them. Germline values: CDR1 LGHDT, CDR2 YNNKEL (reference sequence). CDR3 length: 16 amino acids. The CDR3 DNA reads as TGTGCCAGCAGCCAAGATTATGGGAACAGCAACTATGGCTACACCTTC. It translates to CASSQDYGNSNYGYTF.

This clonotype was counted ten times or more. The chain recombines TRBV5-1 with TRBJ2-7; D gene uncertain. V gave up 0 bases and J gave up 4 bases, with 5 bases separating them. The CDR3 is 12 residues long. Looked up from germline, CDR1 is SGHRS and CDR2 is YFSETQ. The CDR3 protein is CASSLEGYEQYF. For the CDR3, the DNA is TGCGCCAGCAGCTTGGAAGGGTACGAGCAGTACTTC.

This clonotype was recorded many times. The chain combines TRBV5-1 with TRBJ2-3; weak D call: TRBD1 (5 bases). Trimming took off 0 bases at V and 2 bases at J, with 16 bases between the two ends. The CDR3 has 17 residues. Germline loops: CDR1 SGHRS, CDR2 YFSETQ. CDR3 sequence (DNA): TGCGCCAGCAGCTTGGAGTTCTGGCAGGGCAACACAGATACGCAGTATTTT. This translates into CASSLEFWQGNTDTQYF. The complete variable domain, with remaining parts taken from reference TRBV5-1 and TRBJ2-3, reads KAGVTQTPRYLIKTRGQQVTLSCSPISGHRSVSWYQQTPGQGLQFLFEYFSETQRNKGNFPGRFSGRQFSNSRSEMNVSTLELGDSALYLCASSLEFWQGNTDTQYFGPGTRLTVL.

In its sample, this clonotype is medium-sized. The chain has TRBV29-1 and TRBJ2-7; 8 bases match TRBD2. V shed 8 bases and J 5 bases; nucleotides not matched to a gene: 11. CDR1 is SQVTM and CDR2 is ANQGSEA in the germline V gene. The CDR3 has 13 residues. The CDR3 coding sequence is TGCAGCACGGGGGGGCCAGGTGAGAACGAGCAGTACTTC. It specifies CSTGGPGENEQYF.

The chain has TRBV25-1 and TRBJ1-4; 8 bases match TRBD1. V dropped 4 bases and J dropped 10; count of bases not matched to a gene: 8. Germline-derived CDR1 and CDR2 are MGHDK and SYGVNS. This CDR3 has 14 residues. CDR3 DNA sequence: TGTGCCAGCAGTGTCAGGGGGCTGTCCGGAAAACTGTTTTTT. It is translated as CASSVRGLSGKLFF.

By sample share, this clonotype is medium-sized. This chain joins TRBV4-1 and TRBJ1-1, with D unresolved. The germline V gene encodes CDR1 MGHRA and CDR2 YSYEKL. With 3 bases removed from V and 1 base from J, the gap between germline ends came to 9 bases. The CDR3 has 14 amino acids. CDR3 DNA: TGCGCCAGCAGCCATGCACCCCCGAACACTGAAGCTTTCTTT. Translation gives CASSHAPPNTEAFF.

In this sample, this clonotype turned up many times. The chain couples TRBV20-1 to TRBJ1-1; 8 bases are shared with TRBD1. This CDR3 has 13 amino acids. Germline loops: CDR1 DFQATT, CDR2 SNEGSKA (reference sequence). J lost 5 bases, V lost 3 bases, and 5 bases had no gene match. CDR3 coding DNA: TGCAGTGCTAGGATGGACAGGGAAACTGAAGCTTTCTTT. Translating it yields CSARMDRETEAFF.

This clonotype is categorized as medium-sized. In DNA form, the CDR3 reads TGTGCCAGCAGCTGGGGCTCGACTTTTAATGAGCAGTTCTTC. Translation: CASSWGSTFNEQFF. The J gene is TRBJ2-1, the V gene TRBV5-5, with D perhaps TRBD1 (5 bases). V lost 3 bases and J lost 7, with 14 bases in between. This CDR3 is built from 14 residues. In germline, CDR1 is SGHKS, CDR2 YYEKEE (reference sequence).

This clonotype has a count of ten or more. The junction departs from the called germline gene at one end, perhaps through a read error. V and J are TRBV29-1 and TRBJ1-1; 7 bases are a match to TRBD1. Germline values: CDR1 SQVTM, CDR2 ANQGSEA. The CDR3 length is 12 residues. The CDR3 DNA sequence: TGCAGCGTCGGGACAGCCCTTAGGGAAGATTTCTTT. The encoded protein is CSVGTALREDFF.